These 17 T cell receptor beta chains share one sample of origin, sequenced in a study of molecular identifiers for immune sequencing clone quantification. TCRdb reprocessed the PCR reads via MiXCR and lists one record per CDR3 protein. There are some 100,000 distinct CDR3 sequences in the sample; roughly 38% occur only once, and around 4% lies in the top ten. The material sequenced was naive CD8+ T cells from blood, with Jurkat cell RNA spiked in. This sample's subset: FACS-sorted CD8+CD4-CCR7+CD45RA+ naive T cells. These receptors were collected from a human donor in good health. Some libraries in this study had Jurkat cell RNA spiked in.

A remark on this clonotype: A much larger clone differs from this one at a single base, so this may be a read error. CDR3 sequence (DNA): TGTGCCAGCAGAGAACTAGCGGGAGGTTACGGTGAGCAGTTCTTC. Encoded protein: CASRELAGGYGEQFF. The chain has TRBV4-2 and TRBJ2-1, with 12 bases lining up with TRBD2. The CDR3 consists of 15 residues. Trimming at V came to 6 bases and at J to 9 bases, leaving 9 bases not matched to a gene. Germline CDR1 LGHNA, CDR2 YNFKEQ.

The chain links TRBV6-5 to TRBJ1-6; no clear D gene. Germline values: CDR1 MNHEY, CDR2 SVGAGI. CDR3 length: 8 amino acids. CDR3 residues: CVTLPLHF. As DNA, the CDR3 is TGTGTCACACTTCCCCTCCACTTT.

Details on this clonotype: This may be a read error: a much more frequent sequence differs by one nucleotide. V and J are TRBV27 and TRBJ2-3; 7 bases agree with TRBD2. Per germline, CDR1 MNHEY and CDR2 SMNVEV (reference sequence). The length of the CDR3 is 17 residues. CDR3 sequence: CASRPGILAASTDTQCF. CDR3 sequence (DNA): TGTGCCAGCAGGCCGGGAATCCTAGCGGCTAGCACAGATACGCAGTGTTTT.

The CDR3 region is CASSLSSFNTGELFF. The CDR3 DNA follows: TGTGCCAGCAGCTTGTCTAGCTTTAACACCGGGGAGCTGTTTTTT. The chain links TRBV7-2 to TRBJ2-2; the D gene is possibly TRBD2 (5 bases). The CDR3 sequence is 15 residues long. V lost 3 bases and J 2 bases, leaving 10 bases between the germline ends. Germline values: CDR1 SGHTA, CDR2 FQGNSA.

This chain connects TRBV28 to TRBJ2-1; TRBD2 agrees at 10 bases. Germline V CDR1 and CDR2: MDHEN, SYDVKM. After removal of 3 bases from V and 7 bases from J, the junction contained 9 bases not matched to a gene. The CDR3 sequence is 16 residues long. The CDR3, as DNA: TGTGCCAGCAGTTTTTCCCTAGCGGGAGTGACAAATGAGCAGTTCTTC. It encodes CASSFSLAGVTNEQFF.

This clonotype was detected ten times or more. V and J are TRBV28 and TRBJ2-5, with D possibly being TRBD2 (6 bases). The V end was cut by 3 bases, the J end by 2 bases, with 13 bases between. The CDR3 is 15 amino acids. Germline V gives CDR1 MDHEN, CDR2 SYDVKM. This CDR3 is CASSFTREIQETQYF. CDR3 DNA: TGTGCCAGCAGTTTCACACGGGAGATTCAAGAGACCCAGTACTTC.

V is TRBV9 and J is TRBJ2-3; 7 nucleotides agree with TRBD1. J was trimmed by 0 bases and V by 7 bases; bases with no gene match: 11. The germline CDR1 and CDR2 sequences are SGDLS and YYNGEE. This CDR3 has 16 amino acids. The CDR3 here is CASGLGTDYSTDTQYF. In nucleotides, the CDR3 is TGTGCCAGCGGACTCGGGACAGACTATAGCACAGATACGCAGTATTTT.

This clonotype occurred many times. The rearrangement uses TRBV7-2 and TRBJ1-5, with D perhaps matching TRBD1 (5 bases). The CDR3 spans 15 residues. Trimming removed 1 base from V and 5 bases from J, with 12 bases in between. In germline, CDR1 is SGHTA, CDR2 FQGNSA. The CDR3 loop is CASSLDQGTDQPQHF. The CDR3 DNA is TGTGCCAGCAGCTTAGACCAGGGCACAGATCAGCCCCAGCATTTT. The whole variable domain, filled in from reference TRBV7-2 and TRBJ1-5, reads GAGVSQSPSNKVTEKGKDVELRCDPISGHTALYWYRQSLGQGLEFLIYFQGNSAPDKSGLPSDRFSAERTGGSVSTLTIQRTQQEDSAVYLCASSLDQGTDQPQHFGDGTRLSIL.

Worth noting for this clonotype: This may arise from a read error, as a much more abundant clone is one base away. This chain connects TRBV27 to TRBJ2-6; perhaps TRBD1 as D (6 bases). Germline V lookup: CDR1 MNHEY, CDR2 SMNVEV (reference sequence). This CDR3 region has 17 residues. CDR3 sequence reads: CASSLSRQVRGANVLPF. CDR3 DNA sequence: TGTGCCAGCAGTTTGTCCCGACAGGTCCGAGGGGCCAACGTCCTGCCTTTC.

This clonotype was seen many times. The chain joins TRBV4-1 to TRBJ2-7; weak D call: TRBD1 (6 bases). The germline V and J ends were trimmed by 3 bases and 2 bases, with 8 bases remaining between them. There are 13 residues in the CDR3. Looked up from germline, CDR1 is MGHRA and CDR2 is YSYEKL. This CDR3 reads CASSHNRAYEQYF. The CDR3, as DNA: TGCGCCAGCAGCCATAACAGGGCCTACGAGCAGTACTTC.

The J gene is TRBJ2-1, the V gene TRBV12-3 or TRBV12-4; D is ambiguous. Trimming took off 2 bases at V and 4 bases at J, with 12 bases between the two ends. This CDR3 spans 15 amino acids. CDR3 in amino acids: CASSLSGRMYNEQFF. Here the CDR3 DNA reads TGTGCCAGCAGTTTATCGGGCAGGATGTACAATGAGCAGTTCTTC.

This clonotype was observed a handful of times. This rearrangement joins TRBV20-1 to TRBJ1-4; no clear D gene. Trimming removed 0 bases from V and 0 bases from J, with 8 bases in between. Germline CDR1 and CDR2: DFQATT and SNEGSKA (reference sequence). This CDR3 has 15 amino acids. CDR3 sequence (DNA): TGCAGTGCTAGAGATGGGTATGCAACTAATGAAAAACTGTTTTTT. It codes for CSARDGYATNEKLFF.

The chain carries TRBV19 and TRBJ1-1, with D possibly TRBD1 on 6 matching bases. Germline-derived CDR1 and CDR2 are LNHDA and SQIVND (reference sequence). The CDR3 loop spans 15 amino acids. V lost 6 bases and J 0 bases, leaving 14 bases between the germline ends. The CDR3 sequence: CASSVDGQMNTEAFF. CDR3 DNA: TGTGCCAGTAGCGTCGACGGACAGATGAACACTGAAGCTTTCTTT.

The chain recombines TRBV5-1 with TRBJ2-5; the D call may be TRBD1 or TRBD2 (5 bases each). This CDR3 spans 15 amino acids. The germline gives CDR1 SGHRS, CDR2 YFSETQ. Trimming pared 1 base from V and 5 bases from J, leaving 15 bases between. The CDR3 DNA follows: TGCGCCAGCAGCTTGATGGCAGGGAGCCGCGAGACCCAGTACTTC. Translating it yields CASSLMAGSRETQYF.

The V call is TRBV4-1, the J call TRBJ2-3, with TRBD1 identical over 7 bases. Losses at the gene ends were 6 bases for V and 2 bases for J; bases not matched to a gene: 8. The germline gives CDR1 MGHRA, CDR2 YSYEKL. The CDR3 has 15 amino acids. As DNA, the CDR3 is TGCGCCAGCAGGCACAGGGGACAGAACACAGATACGCAGTATTTT. This sequence encodes CASRHRGQNTDTQYF.

A single count supports this clonotype. Given the absence of the conserved phenylalanine or tryptophan at the CDR3 end, a read error is likely. The rearrangement uses TRBV20-1 and TRBJ2-7; D unclear. Germline V gene lookup returns CDR1 DFQATT and CDR2 SNEGSKA (reference sequence). The CDR3 spans 13 residues. V was shortened by 3 bases and J by 0 bases, with 9 bases between the two germline ends. CDR3 amino acids: CSARGYLSYEQYS. The CDR3 DNA reads TGCAGTGCTAGGGGCTACCTCTCCTACGAGCAGTACTCC.

Points on this clonotype: A much larger clone lies a single base off, so this may be a read error. This chain uses TRBV7-8 with TRBJ2-7, with 9 bases lining up with TRBD1. The CDR3 consists of 15 residues. The germline gives CDR1 SGHVS, CDR2 FQNEAQ. The V gene end was trimmed by 8 bases and the J gene end by 4 bases; junction bases not matched to a gene: 12. The CDR3 nucleotides are TGTGCCAGCGGCGCCCCGGACAGGGGAAGGTACGAGCAGTACTTC. This codes for CASGAPDRGRYEQYF.